This T cell receptor beta chain appears in the sequencing data of a study of blood T cell repertoires in COVID-19. The wider study: Italy, Spain and the United States were the sources of the convalescent and acute COVID-19 samples. PBMCs, B-cell-depleted T cells, or T cells provided the cDNA or gDNA that made up the material.

TCRdb's copy holds only in-frame clones and misses some; the assay was immunoSEQ multiplex PCR. The table records hundreds of thousands of clones, about 89% of them present only once. The germline V gene encodes CDR1 MNHEY and CDR2 SMNVEV (reference sequence). The V end was cut by 11 bases, the J end by 3 bases, with 14 bases between. CDR3 length: 13 amino acids. Sequenced: PBMCs or T cells enriched from blood (not recorded which). This sequence originates from a woman in her twenties or thirties who had recovered from COVID-19. The rearrangement uses TRBV27 and TRBJ1-3; the D gene is possibly TRBD1 (5 bases). DNA of the CDR3: TGTGCCGTACGGGGGGGAGGTGGAAACACCATATATTTT. It translates to CAVRGGGGNTIYF.